This TCR beta chain was retrieved from a study of radiotherapy plus CTLA-4 blockade in lung cancer. Study-wide context: Patients showed objective responses in 18% of cases, and disease control was achieved by under 40%. Overall study findings and caveats: Early blood T cell clone dynamics reportedly forecast response best, with interferon-beta.

A note on this clone: The antigen is unknown.

This table comes from immunoSEQ multiplex PCR, and its TCRdb copy is limited to in-frame clones, with some not included. Of about 73,000 clones listed, around 86% are singletons. V shed 7 bases and J 7 bases; nucleotides not matched to a gene: 8. Germline V gene sequence: CDR1 SQVTM, CDR2 ANQGSEA. This CDR3 has 13 residues. The chain joins TRBV29-1 to TRBJ2-1, with 9 nucleotides matching TRBD2. Sequenced here: peripheral blood, sampled from a patient treated with radiotherapy plus ipilimumab. This clonotype was obtained from a human donor with non-small cell lung cancer that progressed on radiotherapy plus ipilimumab. The CDR3 loop reads CSDSGGRANEQFF. DNA for the CDR3: TGCAGCGACTCGGGCGGGAGGGCAAATGAGCAGTTCTTC.